This TCR beta chain is drawn from a study of T cells in Graves' hyperthyroidism and ophthalmopathy. Study conclusions and caveats: Blood held most thyroid clonotypes expanded above 0.001 frequency.

This clonotype was seen repeatedly, ten times or more. Antigen: not known. What was amplified from RNA transcripts were TCR beta CDR3 regions. A first-round RT-PCR of the TCR CDR3 used the HTBI primer set. TCRdb reprocessed the multiplex PCR reads with MiXCR, giving one entry per CDR3 protein. Of approximately 400,000 distinct CDR3 sequences in the sample, under 20% are singletons; the top ten hold about 3.7%. The receptor was derived from a woman aged 18-29 years with Graves' hyperthyroidism. The sample was blood.

CDR3 region: CASSEEWPNTEAFF. The CDR3 nucleotides read TGTGCCAGCAGTGAAGAGTGGCCGAACACTGAAGCTTTCTTT. The chain joins TRBV2 to TRBJ1-1; D uncertain. Trimming left V 1 base short and J 1 base short, with 7 bases between. Germline-derived CDR1 and CDR2 are SNHLY and FYNNEI. The CDR3 contains 14 residues.